Listed here is a single TCR beta chain. This sample is part of a study of Ad26.COV2.S vaccination and SARS-CoV-2 variants. Treatment in this sample: some 19 received Ad26.COV2.S at low or high dose, single or two shots; 5 received placebo; per-sample allocation not given. Specimens were obtained on day 63 following the first vaccine or placebo injection. TCRdb keeps only in-frame clones here, not all; method: immunoSEQ multiplex PCR. The sample lists roughly 680,000 clones, more than 70% occurring once. Germline assignment: CDR1 MNHEY and CDR2 SMNVEV (reference sequence). The CDR3 has 16 amino acids. Trimming pared 6 bases from V and 4 bases from J, leaving 21 bases between.

The sequence was collected from a person between 18 and 65 years old who received the Ad26.COV2.S COVID-19 vaccine or a placebo. The V gene is TRBV27, the J gene TRBJ1-2; possibly TRBD1 for D (5 bases). The sample in question was peripheral blood, obtained in a trial of Ad26.COV2.S vaccine versus placebo. The CDR3 DNA reads as TGTGCCAGCAGGGGGGTGATGGGTCCCATCTCCTATGGCTACACCTTC. Its translation is CASRGVMGPISYGYTF.